Below are 20 T cell receptor beta chains sequenced from a single sample in a study of regulatory T cells in long-lasting Graves disease. The TCR beta library used iRepertoire HTBI primers with Arm-PCR amplification of CDR3. TCRdb ran MiXCR on the multiplex PCR reads and lists one entry per CDR3 protein. The sample includes 400,000 or so distinct CDR3 sequences, around a quarter of them seen just once. The sample's time point: persistent/refractory GD, antithyroid drugs over 5 years with positive TRAb. PBMCs provided the RNA from which the TCR library was made. The sample was peripheral blood mononuclear cells (PBMCs), taken when the disease was refractory, from a patient treated with antithyroid drugs. The receptors here all came from a female donor with Graves disease.

J is TRBJ2-3 and V is TRBV2; TRBD2 is a possible D gene (6 bases). This CDR3 is built from 15 residues. V lost 4 bases and J lost 5, with 16 bases in between. The germline V gene has CDR1 SNHLY and CDR2 FYNNEI. Here the CDR3 DNA reads TGTGCCAGCAGTGTCAGGGAGGAGCTCGGAGATACGCAGTATTTT. This sequence encodes CASSVREELGDTQYF.

This clonotype was counted only a few times. The chain links TRBV11-2 to TRBJ1-3; possibly TRBD1 for D (6 bases). Germline V gene data show CDR1 as SGHAT and CDR2 as FQNNGV. Trimming shortened V by 0 bases and J by 2 bases, and 8 bases separated the two germline ends. The CDR3 extends over 15 amino acids. Here the CDR3 reads CASSLDYRAGNTIYF. CDR3 bases: TGTGCCAGCAGCTTAGATTACAGGGCTGGAAACACCATATATTTT.

The CDR3 sequence: CASQRRQTYEQYF. The CDR3 DNA is TGTGCCAGCCAACGGAGACAAACCTACGAGCAGTACTTC. The V call is TRBV6-1, the J call TRBJ2-7; D ambiguous. V was cut by 8 bases and J by 2 bases, with 13 bases left in between. The CDR3 consists of 13 residues. Per the germline V gene, CDR1 is MNHNS and CDR2 is SASEGT.

The table lists this clonotype with many counts. V and J are TRBV9 and TRBJ2-5; 10 nucleotides line up with TRBD2. This CDR3 is built from 16 residues. V shed 0 bases and J 4 bases; nucleotides not matched to a gene: 6. The germline V gene encodes CDR1 SGDLS and CDR2 YYNGEE. The CDR3 DNA is TGTGCCAGCAGCGTAGACGCTAGCGGGAGAACAGAGACCCAGTACTTC. This codes for CASSVDASGRTETQYF. Complete variable domain (other parts from reference TRBV9 and TRBJ2-5): DSGVTQTPKHLITATGQRVTLRCSPRSGDLSVYWYQQSLDQGLQFLIQYYNGEERAKGNILERFSAQQFPDLHSELNLSSLELGDSALYFCASSVDASGRTETQYFGPGTRLLVL.

This clonotype has more than one count but fewer than ten. The chain couples TRBV12-3 or TRBV12-4 to TRBJ2-3, with 11 bases that match TRBD2. The V segment lost 6 bases and the J segment 2 bases; nucleotides outside the gene matches: 19. The CDR3 is made up of 20 amino acids. The CDR3 coding sequence is TGTGCCAGCAGCACCGGGGTAGCGGGAGGGCTGACCCAAGTCACAGATACGCAGTATTTT. It specifies CASSTGVAGGLTQVTDTQYF.

This clonotype was observed a few times. The V and J genes are TRBV6-1 and TRBJ1-1, with D possibly TRBD1 on 6 matching bases. Trimming cost V 0 bases and J 8 bases, with 13 bases left between them. The CDR3 is 14 amino acids. Per germline, CDR1 MNHNS and CDR2 SASEGT. The CDR3 protein is CASSEANREGEAFF. The CDR3 region has the DNA TGTGCCAGCAGTGAAGCGAACAGGGAGGGAGAAGCTTTCTTT.

This clonotype was seen a few times. The chain employs TRBV6-2 or TRBV6-3 and TRBJ2-7; 8 positions match TRBD1. The CDR3 covers 13 residues. Germline-derived CDR1 and CDR2 are MNHEY and SVGEGT. J gave up 6 bases and V 5 bases, and 6 bases lay outside the gene matches. CDR3 loop: CASSTDRVGEQYF. The CDR3, as DNA: TGTGCCAGCAGTACGGACAGGGTTGGCGAGCAGTACTTC.

The chain is built from TRBV5-1 and TRBJ2-7; a weak D match, TRBD2 (6 bases). Germline CDR1 SGHRS, CDR2 YFSETQ. Trimming cost V 3 bases and J 1 base, with 17 bases left between them. The CDR3 covers 16 residues. CDR3 nucleotides: TGCGCCAGCAGCTCCGGGAGAGGGAGAATATCCTACGAGCAGTACTTC. Translated, it gives CASSSGRGRISYEQYF.

This clonotype was counted ten times or more. The chain joins TRBV29-1 to TRBJ2-5; D possibly uses TRBD1 or TRBD2 (5 bases each). Trimming cost V 2 bases and J 0 bases, with 10 bases left between them. The germline gives CDR1 SQVTM, CDR2 ANQGSEA. This CDR3 spans 14 amino acids. For the CDR3, the DNA is TGCAGCGTTGAATCGGGACGGAACCAAGAGACCCAGTACTTC. Translating gives CSVESGRNQETQYF.

This clonotype has a count of ten or more. The chain is built from TRBV5-5 and TRBJ1-2, with D uncertain. CDR3 length: 13 residues. The germline CDR1 and CDR2 sequences are SGHKS and YYEKEE (reference sequence). V dropped 2 bases and J dropped 3 bases, with 8 bases sitting between them. The chain's CDR3 is CASSFGFDYGYTF. The CDR3 DNA is TGTGCCAGCAGCTTCGGGTTCGACTATGGCTACACCTTC. The full variable domain, its missing parts supplied by reference TRBV5-5 and TRBJ1-2, is DAGVTQSPTHLIKTRGQQVTLRCSPISGHKSVSWYQQVLGQGPQFIFQYYEKEERGRGNFPDRFSARQFPNYSSELNVNALLLGDSALYLCASSFGFDYGYTFGSGTRLTVV.

V usage is TRBV7-9 and J usage is TRBJ2-7; 9 bases line up with TRBD2. The V gene's germline CDR1 is SEHNR and CDR2 FQNEAQ (reference sequence). The CDR3 spans 14 residues. With V trimmed by 6 bases and J by 4 bases, 7 bases remained unmatched. The CDR3 coding sequence is TGTGCCAGCAGTCCTAGCGGGACAGTTTACGAGCAGTACTTC. Translating it yields CASSPSGTVYEQYF.

This rearrangement joins TRBV19 to TRBJ1-5; no reliable D call. Germline V gene sequence: CDR1 LNHDA, CDR2 SQIVND (reference sequence). V was shortened by 8 bases and J by 2 bases, with 13 bases between the two germline ends. The CDR3 spans 14 residues. CDR3 region: CASGFGNRNQPQHF. The CDR3, as DNA: TGTGCCAGTGGCTTCGGGAACCGCAATCAGCCCCAGCATTTT.

This clonotype appeared many times. This sequence joins TRBV6-6 and TRBJ1-6, with D possibly TRBD1 on 5 matching bases. The CDR3 is made up of 16 amino acids. Deletions cut 0 bases from V and 7 bases from J, with 13 bases between. CDR1 and CDR2 (germline): MNHNY, SVGAGI (reference sequence). CDR3: CASSYSLAGTNSPLHF. The CDR3 DNA reads TGTGCCAGCAGTTACTCGTTGGCAGGGACCAATTCACCCCTCCACTTT.

This clonotype came up many times. This chain connects TRBV18 to TRBJ2-5; D is uncertain. Looked up from germline, CDR1 is KGHSH and CDR2 is LQKENI. The V end lost 3 bases, the J end lost 3 bases, and 8 bases lay between the germline ends. There are 13 residues in the CDR3. CDR3 in amino acids: CASSPPLKETQYF. CDR3 DNA sequence: TGTGCCAGCTCACCGCCCTTAAAAGAGACCCAGTACTTC.

The V call is TRBV28, the J call TRBJ1-1, with a tentative D call TRBD1 (6 bases). The CDR3 contains 14 residues. Trimming pared 2 bases from V and 5 bases from J, leaving 12 bases between. Germline V CDR1 and CDR2: MDHEN, SYDVKM. CDR3 in amino acids: CASSLIGRGTEAFF. DNA for the CDR3: TGTGCCAGCAGTTTAATAGGAAGGGGGACTGAAGCTTTCTTT.

The rearrangement joins TRBV3-1 to TRBJ2-2; 8 nucleotides line up with TRBD2. In germline, CDR1 is LGHDT, CDR2 YNNKEL (reference sequence). The V segment lost 0 bases and the J segment 2 bases; nucleotides outside the gene matches: 8. The CDR3 runs 18 residues. The CDR3 sequence: CASSQDAGGLVNTGELFF. The CDR3, as DNA: TGTGCCAGCAGCCAAGATGCGGGGGGCCTTGTCAACACCGGGGAGCTGTTTTTT.

This clonotype was counted many times. The V and J genes are TRBV24-1 and TRBJ2-2; D is ambiguous. Germline loops: CDR1 KGHDR, CDR2 SFDVKD. V lost 9 bases and J 3 bases, leaving 7 bases between the germline ends. The CDR3 runs 12 residues. The CDR3 bases are TGTGCCACCGGATCCTACACCGGGGAGCTGTTTTTT. It codes for CATGSYTGELFF.

Only a few counts were recorded for this clonotype. This chain connects TRBV19 to TRBJ2-7; TRBD2 matches at 10 bases. The length of the CDR3 is 15 residues. The germline V gene encodes CDR1 LNHDA and CDR2 SQIVND (reference sequence). J was trimmed by 3 bases and V by 6 bases; bases with no gene match: 8. CDR3 loop: CASRKELAGVYEQYF. The DNA of the CDR3 is TGTGCCAGTAGAAAAGAGCTAGCGGGAGTCTACGAGCAGTACTTC. Looking up the rest from reference TRBV19 and TRBJ2-7 gives the full variable domain: DGGITQSPKYLFRKEGQNVTLSCEQNLNHDAMYWYRQDPGQGLRLIYYSQIVNDFQKGDIAEGYSVSREKKESFPLTVTSAQKNPTAFYLCASRKELAGVYEQYFGPGTRLTVT.

The chain couples TRBV12-3 or TRBV12-4 to TRBJ2-1, with D possibly TRBD2 on 6 matching bases. This CDR3 has 16 amino acids. Trimming shortened V by 2 bases and J by 4 bases, and 15 bases separated the two germline ends. CDR3 sequence reads: CASSLRGGGLYNEQFF. In nucleotides, the CDR3 is TGTGCCAGCAGTTTAAGAGGTGGAGGGCTTTACAATGAGCAGTTCTTC.

This clonotype occurred a few times. The rearrangement links TRBV25-1 to TRBJ2-5; tentatively, D is TRBD1 (5 bases). Trimming took off 1 base at V and 5 bases at J, with 8 bases between the two ends. The CDR3 has 13 residues. Per the germline V gene, CDR1 is MGHDK and CDR2 is SYGVNS. The CDR3 region has the DNA TGTGCCAGCAGTGAATTGGGGCCGGAGACCCAGTACTTC. Translation: CASSELGPETQYF.